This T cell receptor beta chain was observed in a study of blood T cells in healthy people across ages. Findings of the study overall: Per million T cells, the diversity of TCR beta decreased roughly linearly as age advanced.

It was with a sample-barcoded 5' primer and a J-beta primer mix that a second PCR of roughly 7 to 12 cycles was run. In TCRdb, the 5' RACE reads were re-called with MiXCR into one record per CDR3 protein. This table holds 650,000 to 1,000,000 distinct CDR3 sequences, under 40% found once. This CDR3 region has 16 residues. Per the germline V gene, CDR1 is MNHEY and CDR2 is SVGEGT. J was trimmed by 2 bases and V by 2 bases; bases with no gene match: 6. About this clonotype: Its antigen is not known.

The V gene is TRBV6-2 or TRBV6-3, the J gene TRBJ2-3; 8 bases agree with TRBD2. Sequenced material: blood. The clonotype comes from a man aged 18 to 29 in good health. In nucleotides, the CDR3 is TGTGCCAGCAGTTACGAGCGGGGGCACCCCACAGATACGCAGTATTTT. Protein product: CASSYERGHPTDTQYF.